The sequence of this T cell receptor beta chain was determined in a study of T-cell reconstitution after alpha-beta-depleted transplantation in children. Study conclusions and caveats: Counts and diversity of T cells one year after transplant came mostly from newly produced T cells. Certain patients had high TCRbeta diversity at day 60, and it came from recipient T cells and thymic progenitors that survived. Reportedly, roughly two months post-transplant, alpha-beta T cells arose from several hundred expanded graft clones.

Unique molecular identifiers featured in how the TCRbeta library was prepared. TCRdb analysed the PCR reads with MiXCR anew, one entry per CDR3 protein. The repertoire includes 580,000 or so distinct CDR3 sequences, 23% of them detected once, and less than 15% sits in the top ten. The sample holds many counts of this clonotype. The target antigen is unknown. V was clipped by 1 base and J by 0 bases, with 9 bases between them. The germline CDR1 and CDR2 sequences are LGHNT and FRNRAP. This CDR3 has 16 amino acids. J is TRBJ2-2 and V is TRBV12-5, with TRBD1 as a possible D gene (6 bases). The sequence came from a boy under two years old who had a stem cell transplant for acute myeloid leukemia, so the T cells may come from the graft donor. Sample: PBMCs, mostly from graft donor cells, taken 360 days after TCRalphabeta/CD19-depleted stem cell transplant. For the CDR3, the DNA is TGTGCTAGTGGTTTGGGGCAGGGGACGAACACCGGGGAGCTGTTTTTT. It specifies CASGLGQGTNTGELFF.